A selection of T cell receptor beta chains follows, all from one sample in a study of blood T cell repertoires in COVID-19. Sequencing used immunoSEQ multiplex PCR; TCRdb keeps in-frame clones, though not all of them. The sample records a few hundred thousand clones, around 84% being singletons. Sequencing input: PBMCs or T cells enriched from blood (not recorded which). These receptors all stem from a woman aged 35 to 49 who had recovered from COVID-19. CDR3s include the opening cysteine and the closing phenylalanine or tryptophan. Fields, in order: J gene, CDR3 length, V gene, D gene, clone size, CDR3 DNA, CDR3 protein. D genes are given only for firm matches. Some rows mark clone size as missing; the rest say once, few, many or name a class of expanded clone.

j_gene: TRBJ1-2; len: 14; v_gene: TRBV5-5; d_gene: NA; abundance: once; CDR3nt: TGTGCCAGCAGCTCCCCTTCTCCCGGCTATGGCTACACCTTC; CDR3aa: CASSSPSPGYGYTF
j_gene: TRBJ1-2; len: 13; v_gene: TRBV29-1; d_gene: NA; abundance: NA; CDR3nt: TGCAGCGTTAATAAGGGGATTGACTATGGCTACACCTTC; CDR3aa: CSVNKGIDYGYTF
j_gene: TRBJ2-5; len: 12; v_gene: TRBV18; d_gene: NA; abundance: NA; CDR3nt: TGTGCCAGCTCACTCACATGGGAGACCCAGTACTTC; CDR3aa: CASSLTWETQYF
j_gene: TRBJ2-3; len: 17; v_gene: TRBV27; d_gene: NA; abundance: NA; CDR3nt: TGTGCCAGCAGCCTAACCGGGACATCTCGCATCACAGATACGCAGTATTTT; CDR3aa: CASSLTGTSRITDTQYF
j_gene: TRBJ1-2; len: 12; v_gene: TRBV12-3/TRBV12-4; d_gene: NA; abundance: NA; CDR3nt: TGTGCCAGCAATTTAGGGACACTTGGCTACACCTTC; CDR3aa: CASNLGTLGYTF
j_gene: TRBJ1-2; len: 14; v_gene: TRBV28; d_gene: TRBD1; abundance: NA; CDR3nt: TGTGCCAGCAGCCCCGGGGACAGGGGTGATGGCTACACCTTC; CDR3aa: CASSPGDRGDGYTF
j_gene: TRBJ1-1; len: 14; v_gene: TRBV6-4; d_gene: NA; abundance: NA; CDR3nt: TGTGCCAGCAGTGACTCTCATCTGAACACTGAAGCTTTCTTT; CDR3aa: CASSDSHLNTEAFF
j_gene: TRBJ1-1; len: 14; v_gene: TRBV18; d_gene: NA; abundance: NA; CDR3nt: TGTGCCAGCTCACCCCTGCAGGGCAACACTGAAGCTTTCTTT; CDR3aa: CASSPLQGNTEAFF
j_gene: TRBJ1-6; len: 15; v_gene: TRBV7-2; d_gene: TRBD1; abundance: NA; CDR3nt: TGTGCCAGCAGCTTAGTCGGACAGGGCGATTCACCCCTCCACTTT; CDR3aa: CASSLVGQGDSPLHF
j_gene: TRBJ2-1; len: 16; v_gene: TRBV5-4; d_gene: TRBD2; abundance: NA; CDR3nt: TGTGCCAGCAGCTTGGCTAGCGGGAGGTTTAGCAATGAGCAGTTCTTC; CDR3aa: CASSLASGRFSNEQFF
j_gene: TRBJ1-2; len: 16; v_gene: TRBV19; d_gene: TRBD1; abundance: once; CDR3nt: TGTGCCACCACAAGATCTCAGACAGGGAGTAACTATGGCTACACCTTC; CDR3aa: CATTRSQTGSNYGYTF
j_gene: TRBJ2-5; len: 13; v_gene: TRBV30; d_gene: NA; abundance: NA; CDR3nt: TGTGCCTGGAGTGGCCTAGCGTCGGAGACCCAGTACTTC; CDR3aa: CAWSGLASETQYF
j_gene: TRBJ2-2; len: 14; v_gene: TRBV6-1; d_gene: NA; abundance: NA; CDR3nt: TGTGCCAGCAGTGAAGGGCTGGTACCCGGGGAGCTGTTTTTT; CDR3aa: CASSEGLVPGELFF